These 5 T cell receptor beta chains originate from one sample sequenced in a study of shared clonotypes between healthy human individuals (dated by TCRdb to 2019 to 2021). Library preparation used the immunoSEQ multiplex PCR assay. In its TCRdb copy, this immuneACCESS table keeps in-frame sequences only and misses some clones. Where compared with another copy, unresolved V genes explain less than half of these, and the others have no known cause. For this sample the table gives fewer than 650,000 clones, of which just over 75% were detected only once. The ten largest clones take up around 12% of the sample. The specimen sequenced was PBMCs. All receptors derive from a woman aged 40-49 years in good health. Some clones in this sample may be carry-over from other donors' samples.

This clone showed up many times. V is TRBV6-5 and J is TRBJ2-2; D not resolved. The V end lost 2 bases, the J end lost 1 base, and 8 bases lay between the germline ends. This CDR3 comprises 15 residues. In germline, CDR1 is MNHEY, CDR2 SVGAGI. The CDR3 loop is CASSYTYQNTGELFF. The CDR3, as DNA: TGTGCCAGCAGTTACACATACCAGAACACCGGGGAGCTGTTTTTT.

The chain recombines TRBV19 with TRBJ2-5; 11 bases match TRBD2. This CDR3 comprises 12 residues. CDR1 is LNHDA and CDR2 is SQIVND in the germline V gene (reference sequence). Losses at the gene ends were 9 bases for V and 7 bases for J; bases not matched to a gene: 4. In nucleotides, the CDR3 is TGTGCCAGCACTAGCGGGGGCCCGACCCAGTACTTC. Its protein is CASTSGGPTQYF.

The chain is built from TRBV29-1 and TRBJ2-5; D is ambiguous. Near its end, the DNA agrees better with TRBJ2-7, so the J call may be wrong. Per the germline V gene, CDR1 is SQVTM and CDR2 is ANQGSEA. The CDR3 covers 11 residues. Here the CDR3 DNA reads TGCAGCGTTGAAGGGGCCTACGAGCAGTACTTC. As protein: CSVEGAYEQYF.

This clone came up once. This sequence joins TRBV7-2 and TRBJ2-1; D is perhaps TRBD1 or TRBD2 (6 bases each). Between the trimmed V and J ends, which lost 2 bases and 2 bases, there was a span of 13 bases. CDR1 is SGHTA, CDR2 FQGNSA, per germline. This CDR3 region has 16 residues. This CDR3 reads CASSLRGVATYNEQFF. The CDR3 DNA follows: TGTGCCAGCAGCTTAAGGGGGGTGGCCACCTACAATGAGCAGTTCTTC. Full variable domain (remainder filled in from reference TRBV7-2 and TRBJ2-1): GAGVSQSPSNKVTEKGKDVELRCDPISGHTALYWYRQSLGQGLEFLIYFQGNSAPDKSGLPSDRFSAERTGGSVSTLTIQRTQQEDSAVYLCASSLRGVATYNEQFFGPGTRLTVL.

This clone was seen once. A far larger clone is one base from this, pointing to a likely read error. The gene calls are TRBV5-4 and TRBJ2-3, with no clear D. The germline V gene encodes CDR1 SGHNT and CDR2 YYREEE (reference sequence). Trimming took 3 bases from V and 1 from J, leaving 3 bases between them. This CDR3 is 12 amino acids long. CDR3 nucleotide sequence: TGTGCCAGCAGCTCCCGCACAGATACGCAGTATTTT. As protein: CASSSRTDTQYF.